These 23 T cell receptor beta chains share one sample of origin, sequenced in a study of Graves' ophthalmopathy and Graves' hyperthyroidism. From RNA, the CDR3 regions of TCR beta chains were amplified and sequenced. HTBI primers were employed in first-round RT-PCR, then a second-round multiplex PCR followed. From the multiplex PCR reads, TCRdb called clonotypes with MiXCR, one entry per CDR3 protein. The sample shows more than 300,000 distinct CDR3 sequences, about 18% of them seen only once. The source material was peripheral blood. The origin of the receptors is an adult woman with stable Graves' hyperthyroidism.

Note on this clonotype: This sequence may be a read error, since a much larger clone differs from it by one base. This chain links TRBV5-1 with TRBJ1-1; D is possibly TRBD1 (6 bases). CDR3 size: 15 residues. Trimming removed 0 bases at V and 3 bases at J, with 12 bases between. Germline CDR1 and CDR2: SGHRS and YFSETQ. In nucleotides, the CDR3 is TGCGCCAGCAGCTTGGGGACAGAGCAGGACACTGAAGCTTTCTTT. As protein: CASSLGTEQDTEAFF.

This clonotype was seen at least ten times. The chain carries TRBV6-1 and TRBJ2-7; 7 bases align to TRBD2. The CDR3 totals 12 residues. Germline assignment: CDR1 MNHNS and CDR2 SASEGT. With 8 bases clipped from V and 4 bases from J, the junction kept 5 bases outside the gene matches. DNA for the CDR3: TGTGCCAGCGGGAGGGCGAGATACGAGCAGTACTTC. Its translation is CASGRARYEQYF.

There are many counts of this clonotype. The CDR3 region has the DNA TGTGCCAGCTCCCGTTCCGGACAGGTTAACACTGAAGCTTTCTTT. Its protein product is CASSRSGQVNTEAFF. The chain combines TRBV18 with TRBJ1-1, with 7 nucleotides matching TRBD1. The CDR3 loop spans 15 amino acids. The V segment lost 6 bases and the J segment 2 bases; nucleotides outside the gene matches: 9. Germline lookup yields CDR1 KGHSH and CDR2 LQKENI.

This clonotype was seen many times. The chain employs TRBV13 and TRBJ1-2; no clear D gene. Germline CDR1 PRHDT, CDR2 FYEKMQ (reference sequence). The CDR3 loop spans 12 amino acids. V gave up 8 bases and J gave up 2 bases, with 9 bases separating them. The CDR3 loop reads CASGSDNYGYTF. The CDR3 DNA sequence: TGTGCCAGCGGATCGGACAACTATGGCTACACCTTC.

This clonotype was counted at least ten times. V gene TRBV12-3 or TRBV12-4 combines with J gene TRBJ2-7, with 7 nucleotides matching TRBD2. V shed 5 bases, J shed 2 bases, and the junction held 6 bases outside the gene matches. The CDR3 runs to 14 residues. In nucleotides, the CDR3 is TGTGCCAGCAGTCGTAGCGGGTCCACCTACGAGCAGTACTTC. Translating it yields CASSRSGSTYEQYF.

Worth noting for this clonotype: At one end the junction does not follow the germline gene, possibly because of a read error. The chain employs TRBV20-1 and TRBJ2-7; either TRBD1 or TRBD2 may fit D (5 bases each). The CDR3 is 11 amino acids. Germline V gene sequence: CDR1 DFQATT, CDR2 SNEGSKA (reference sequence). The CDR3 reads CSARSGPLRSF. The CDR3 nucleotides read TGCAGTGCTAGATCGGGGCCTCTCCGATCCTTC.

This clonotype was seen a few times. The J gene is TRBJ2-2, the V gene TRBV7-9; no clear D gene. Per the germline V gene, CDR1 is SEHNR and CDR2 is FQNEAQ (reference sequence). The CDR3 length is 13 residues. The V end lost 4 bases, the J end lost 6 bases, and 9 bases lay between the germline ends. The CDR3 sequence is CASSSTLPGELFF. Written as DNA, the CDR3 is TGTGCCAGCAGCTCAACCCTTCCCGGGGAGCTGTTTTTT.

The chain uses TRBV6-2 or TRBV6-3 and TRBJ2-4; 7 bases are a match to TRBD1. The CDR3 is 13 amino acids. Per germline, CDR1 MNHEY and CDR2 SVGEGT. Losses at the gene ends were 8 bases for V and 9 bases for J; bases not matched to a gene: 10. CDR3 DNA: TGTGCCAGCGGTCGGATAGGGGGCACCATTCAGTACTTC. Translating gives CASGRIGGTIQYF.

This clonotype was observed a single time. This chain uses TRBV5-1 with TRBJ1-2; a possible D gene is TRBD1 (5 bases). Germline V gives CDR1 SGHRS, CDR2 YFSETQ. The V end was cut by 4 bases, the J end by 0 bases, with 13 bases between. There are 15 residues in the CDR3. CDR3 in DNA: TGCGCCAGCAGCCAGACAGAAGTCGCTAACTATGGCTACACCTTC. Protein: CASSQTEVANYGYTF.

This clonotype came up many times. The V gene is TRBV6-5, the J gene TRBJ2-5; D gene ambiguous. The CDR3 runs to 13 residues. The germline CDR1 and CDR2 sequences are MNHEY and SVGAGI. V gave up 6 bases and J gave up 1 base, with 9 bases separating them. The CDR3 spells CASRVSPQETQYF. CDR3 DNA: TGTGCCAGCAGGGTTAGTCCCCAAGAGACCCAGTACTTC.

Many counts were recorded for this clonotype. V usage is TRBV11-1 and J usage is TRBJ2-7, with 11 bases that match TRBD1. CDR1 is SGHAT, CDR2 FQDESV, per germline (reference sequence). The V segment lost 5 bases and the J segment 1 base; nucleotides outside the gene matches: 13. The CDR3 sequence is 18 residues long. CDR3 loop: CASSLDRTGTGGSYEQYF. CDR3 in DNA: TGTGCCAGCAGCCTTGACCGAACCGGGACAGGGGGTTCCTACGAGCAGTACTTC.

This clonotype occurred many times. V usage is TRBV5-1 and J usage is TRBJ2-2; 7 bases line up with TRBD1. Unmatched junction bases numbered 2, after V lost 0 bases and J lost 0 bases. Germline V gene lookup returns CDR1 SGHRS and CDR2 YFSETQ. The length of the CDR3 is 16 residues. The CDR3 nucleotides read TGCGCCAGCAGCTTGGGGGACAGCGCGAACACCGGGGAGCTGTTTTTT. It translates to CASSLGDSANTGELFF.

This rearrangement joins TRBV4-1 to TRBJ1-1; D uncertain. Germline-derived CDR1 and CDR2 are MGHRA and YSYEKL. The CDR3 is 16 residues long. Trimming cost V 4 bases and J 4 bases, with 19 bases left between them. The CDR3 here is CASSPPRGGMSTEAFF. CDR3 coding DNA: TGCGCCAGCAGCCCACCCCGGGGAGGGATGAGCACTGAAGCTTTCTTT.

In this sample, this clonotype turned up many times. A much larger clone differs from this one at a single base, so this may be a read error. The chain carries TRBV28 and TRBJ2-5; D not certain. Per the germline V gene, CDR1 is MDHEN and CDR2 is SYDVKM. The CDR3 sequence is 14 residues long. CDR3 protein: CASTPVRLREAQYF. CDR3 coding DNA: TGTGCCAGCACCCCGGTGAGGTTAAGAGAGGCCCAGTACTTC.

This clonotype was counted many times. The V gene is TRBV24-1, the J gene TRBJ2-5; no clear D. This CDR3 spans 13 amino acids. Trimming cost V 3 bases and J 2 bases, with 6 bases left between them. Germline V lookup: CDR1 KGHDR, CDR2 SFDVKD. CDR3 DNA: TGTGCCACCAGTGATCAGGCGCAAGAGACCCAGTACTTC. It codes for CATSDQAQETQYF.

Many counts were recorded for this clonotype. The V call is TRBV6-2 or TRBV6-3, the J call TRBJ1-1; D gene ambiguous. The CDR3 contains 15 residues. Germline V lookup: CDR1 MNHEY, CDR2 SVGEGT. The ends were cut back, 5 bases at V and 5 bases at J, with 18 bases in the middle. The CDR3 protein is CASSRIFDGVTEAFF. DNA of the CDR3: TGTGCCAGCAGTCGAATCTTTGACGGAGTAACTGAAGCTTTCTTT.

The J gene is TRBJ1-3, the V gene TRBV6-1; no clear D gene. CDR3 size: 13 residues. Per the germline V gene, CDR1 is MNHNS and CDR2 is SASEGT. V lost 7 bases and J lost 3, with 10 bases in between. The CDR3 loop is CASIRTLGNTIYF. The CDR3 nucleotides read TGTGCCAGCATACGGACTCTTGGAAACACCATATATTTT.

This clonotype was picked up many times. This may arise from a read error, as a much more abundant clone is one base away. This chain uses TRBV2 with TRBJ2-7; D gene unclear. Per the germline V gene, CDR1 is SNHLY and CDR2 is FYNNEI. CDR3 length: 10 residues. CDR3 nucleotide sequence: TGTGCCAGCAGGGAAGACGAGCAGTACTTC. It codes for CASREDEQYF.

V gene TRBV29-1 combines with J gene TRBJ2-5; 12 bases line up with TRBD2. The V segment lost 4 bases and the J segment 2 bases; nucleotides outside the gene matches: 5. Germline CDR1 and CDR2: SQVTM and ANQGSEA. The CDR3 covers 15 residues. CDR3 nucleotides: TGCAGCGTTGGACTAGCGGGAGTGGAACAAGAGACCCAGTACTTC. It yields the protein CSVGLAGVEQETQYF.

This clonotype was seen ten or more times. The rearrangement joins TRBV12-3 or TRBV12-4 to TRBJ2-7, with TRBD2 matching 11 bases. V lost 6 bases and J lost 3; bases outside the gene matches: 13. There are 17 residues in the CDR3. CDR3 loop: CASSRLNLGLAVYEQYF. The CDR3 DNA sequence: TGTGCCAGCAGCCGCCTGAACCTGGGACTAGCGGTCTACGAGCAGTACTTC.

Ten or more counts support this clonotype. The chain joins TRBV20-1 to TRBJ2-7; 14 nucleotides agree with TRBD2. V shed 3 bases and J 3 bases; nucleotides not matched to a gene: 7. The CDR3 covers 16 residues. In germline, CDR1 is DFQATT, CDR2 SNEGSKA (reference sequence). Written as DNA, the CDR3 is TGCAGTGCTAGCGGGACTAGCGGGAGAGGACACTACGAGCAGTACTTC. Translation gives CSASGTSGRGHYEQYF.

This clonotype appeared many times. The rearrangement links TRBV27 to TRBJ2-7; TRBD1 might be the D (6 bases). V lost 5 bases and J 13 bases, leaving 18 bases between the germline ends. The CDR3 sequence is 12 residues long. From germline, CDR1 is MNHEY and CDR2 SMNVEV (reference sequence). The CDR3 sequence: CASSHPETGQYF. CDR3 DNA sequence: TGTGCCAGCAGTCACCCGGAGACGGGACAATACTTC.

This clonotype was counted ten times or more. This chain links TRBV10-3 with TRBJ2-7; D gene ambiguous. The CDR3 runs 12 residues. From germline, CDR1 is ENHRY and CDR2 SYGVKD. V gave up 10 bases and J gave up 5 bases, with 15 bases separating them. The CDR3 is CASMGIGNEQYF. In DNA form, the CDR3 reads TGTGCCAGTATGGGAATTGGGAACGAGCAGTACTTC.